Listed here are 32 T cell receptor beta chains from one sample, sequenced in a study of T cell repertoires in cytomegalovirus infection. TCRdb ran MiXCR on the reads and lists one entry per CDR3 protein. This table holds 680,000 or so distinct CDR3 sequences, 30% to 35% found once. Antigen specificity for these receptors is unknown. The material was cultured PBMCs, obtained from culture after CMV antigen stimulation. These receptors were taken from a human donor in good health (CMV status not recorded). Some clones in this sample may be carry-over from other donors' samples.

The chain's CDR3 is CSAPPSSGSEDTQYF. CDR3 nucleotides: TGCAGTGCTCCCCCGTCTAGCGGGAGCGAAGATACGCAGTATTTT. The chain carries TRBV20-1 and TRBJ2-3, with 10 bases fitting TRBD2. Germline lookup yields CDR1 DFQATT and CDR2 SNEGSKA (reference sequence). Trimming cost V 5 bases and J 5 bases; bases outside gene matches: 10. CDR3 length equals 15 residues.

This clonotype was seen a handful of times. This chain joins TRBV12-3 or TRBV12-4 and TRBJ1-3; D is uncertain. V was trimmed by 0 bases and J by 0 bases, leaving 6 bases between them. The length of the CDR3 is 15 residues. DNA of the CDR3: TGTGCCAGCAGTTTAGCGCACGTCTCTGGAAACACCATATATTTT. Translated, it gives CASSLAHVSGNTIYF.

The V gene is TRBV28, the J gene TRBJ2-3, with D tentatively TRBD1 (5 bases). CDR3 length: 18 amino acids. Trimming removed 0 bases from V and 0 bases from J, with 16 bases in between. Per germline, CDR1 MDHEN and CDR2 SYDVKM. The CDR3, as DNA: TGTGCCAGCAGTTTATGGGGATCAGGGTCCCCTAGCACAGATACGCAGTATTTT. The encoded protein is CASSLWGSGSPSTDTQYF.

This clonotype was observed a few times. V usage is TRBV12-5 and J usage is TRBJ2-5; D might be TRBD1 (6 bases). CDR1 is LGHNT and CDR2 is FRNRAP in the germline V gene. Between the trimmed V and J ends, which lost 5 bases and 3 bases, there was a span of 13 bases. This CDR3 region has 14 residues. The DNA for the CDR3 is TGTGCTAGTGGTGCACAGGGATCTGAAGAGACCCAGTACTTC. The encoded protein is CASGAQGSEETQYF.

The chain's CDR3 is CASTPNLNTEAFF. DNA for the CDR3: TGTGCCAGTACGCCGAATCTGAACACTGAAGCTTTCTTT. J is TRBJ1-1 and V is TRBV2, with no clear D. The CDR3 has 13 amino acids. Trimming removed 9 bases from V and 0 bases from J, with 11 bases in between. Per germline, CDR1 SNHLY and CDR2 FYNNEI.

The table lists this clonotype with many counts. J is TRBJ2-7 and V is TRBV7-2; 10 bases match TRBD1. The ends lost 5 bases at V and 2 bases at J; junction bases unmatched: 6. CDR3 length: 15 amino acids. CDR1 and CDR2 from the germline V gene are SGHTA and FQGNSA. The CDR3 spells CASSRTGTGAYEQYF. CDR3 sequence (DNA): TGTGCCAGCAGCCGCACCGGGACAGGGGCCTACGAGCAGTACTTC. The variable domain in full, completed from reference TRBV7-2 and TRBJ2-7, reads GAGVSQSPSNKVTEKGKDVELRCDPISGHTALYWYRQSLGQGLEFLIYFQGNSAPDKSGLPSDRFSAERTGGSVSTLTIQRTQQEDSAVYLCASSRTGTGAYEQYFGPGTRLTVT.

This clonotype showed up just a few times. This chain uses TRBV7-2 with TRBJ2-3, with D unclear. V dropped 4 bases and J dropped 8 bases, with 10 bases sitting between them. CDR1 is SGHTA and CDR2 is FQGNSA in the germline V gene. The CDR3 runs 12 residues. The CDR3 nucleotides read TGTGCCAGCAGCTCGGGCTATGGTACGCAGTATTTT. Its translation is CASSSGYGTQYF.

The DNA for the CDR3 is TGTGCCAGCAGTTTTATCGGAGGGGGCGTGGGCAATGAGCAGTTCTTC. Protein product: CASSFIGGGVGNEQFF. The rearrangement uses TRBV28 and TRBJ2-1, with D possibly TRBD1 on 7 matching bases. Germline-derived CDR1 and CDR2 are MDHEN and SYDVKM. With 3 bases removed from V and 6 bases from J, the gap between germline ends came to 18 bases. The CDR3 spans 16 residues.

Worth noting for this clonotype: A read error is possible here, since a much larger clone lies one base away. The chain uses TRBV7-6 and TRBJ2-7; the match to TRBD1 covers 8 bases. The J segment lost 2 bases and the V segment lost 4 bases, leaving 4 bases of the junction unmatched. CDR1 and CDR2 (germline): SGHVS, FNYEAQ. This CDR3 contains 14 residues. The CDR3 bases are TGTGCCAGCAGCTCGGACAGGGAGGCCTACGAGCAGTACTTC. Translating gives CASSSDREAYEQYF. Filled out from reference TRBV7-6 and TRBJ2-7, the complete variable domain reads GAGVSQSPRYKVTKRGQDVALRCDPISGHVSLYWYRQALGQGPEFLTYFNYEAQQDKSGLPNDRFSAERPEGSISTLTIQRTEQRDSAMYRCASSSDREAYEQYFGPGTRLTVT.

The chain recombines TRBV7-9 with TRBJ2-5, with TRBD1 identical over 7 bases. CDR3 length: 15 residues. V lost 4 bases to trimming and J lost 5 bases; unmatched junction nucleotides: 10. The germline gives CDR1 SEHNR, CDR2 FQNEAQ (reference sequence). CDR3 loop: CASSSTLRGWETQYF. The CDR3 DNA reads TGTGCCAGCAGCTCGACCCTCAGGGGGTGGGAGACCCAGTACTTC.

The sample holds many counts of this clonotype. CDR3: CASSRTTEKLFF. The CDR3 DNA follows: TGTGCCAGCAGCCGAACCACAGAAAAACTGTTTTTT. V is TRBV7-2 and J is TRBJ1-4; D not resolved. Trimming removed 5 bases at V and 8 bases at J, with 9 bases between. Germline V gives CDR1 SGHTA, CDR2 FQGNSA. This CDR3 comprises 12 residues. The complete variable domain, with remaining parts taken from reference TRBV7-2 and TRBJ1-4, reads GAGVSQSPSNKVTEKGKDVELRCDPISGHTALYWYRQSLGQGLEFLIYFQGNSAPDKSGLPSDRFSAERTGGSVSTLTIQRTQQEDSAVYLCASSRTTEKLFFGSGTQLSVL.

This clonotype was counted only a few times. The chain couples TRBV7-2 to TRBJ1-6; D is possibly TRBD1 (5 bases). V lost 8 bases and J lost 9, with 17 bases in between. There are 14 residues in the CDR3. Germline CDR1 SGHTA, CDR2 FQGNSA. The CDR3 DNA reads TGTGCCAGCGGCCTGTGGGGGGTTGGTTCACCCCTCCACTTT. Protein sequence: CASGLWGVGSPLHF. The complete variable domain, with remaining parts taken from reference TRBV7-2 and TRBJ1-6, reads GAGVSQSPSNKVTEKGKDVELRCDPISGHTALYWYRQSLGQGLEFLIYFQGNSAPDKSGLPSDRFSAERTGGSVSTLTIQRTQQEDSAVYLCASGLWGVGSPLHFGNGTRLTVT.

The J gene is TRBJ2-7, the V gene TRBV27; 12 bases agree with TRBD1. In germline, CDR1 is MNHEY, CDR2 SMNVEV (reference sequence). V was clipped by 5 bases and J by 8 bases; unmatched bases: 7. This CDR3 is 14 amino acids long. The DNA for the CDR3 is TGTGCCAGCAGTGCCGGGACAGGGGGCGGGCAGCAGTACTTC. Its protein product is CASSAGTGGGQQYF.

This clonotype has a handful of counts. The chain recombines TRBV2 with TRBJ2-7; possibly TRBD1 or TRBD2 for D (6 bases each). There are 14 residues in the CDR3. From germline, CDR1 is SNHLY and CDR2 FYNNEI. V gave up 5 bases and J gave up 12 bases, with 23 bases separating them. CDR3 DNA: TGTGCCAGCAGTCCCACCGGGACACCCGTCGGGGGGTACTTC. It codes for CASSPTGTPVGGYF.

This clonotype appeared a few times. The chain recombines TRBV12-3 or TRBV12-4 with TRBJ2-5; the D call may be TRBD1 or TRBD2 (5 bases each). The CDR3 contains 14 residues. V was clipped by 5 bases and J by 5 bases, with 15 bases between them. Here the CDR3 DNA reads TGTGCCAGCAGTCCGGACCTCGGGGCGGAGACCCAGTACTTC. Encoded protein: CASSPDLGAETQYF.

The chain combines TRBV5-4 with TRBJ2-7; 8 bases match TRBD2. CDR3 length: 14 amino acids. Looked up from germline, CDR1 is SGHNT and CDR2 is YYREEE (reference sequence). V gave up 3 bases and J gave up 2 bases; unmatched junction bases: 4. The CDR3 protein is CASSSGTRPYEQYF. The DNA of the CDR3 is TGTGCCAGCAGCTCCGGGACTAGACCCTACGAGCAGTACTTC.

This clonotype was counted only a few times. This chain connects TRBV5-6 to TRBJ1-2, with 7 positions matching TRBD1. The CDR3 has 15 residues. The ends lost 9 bases at V and 0 bases at J; junction bases unmatched: 11. CDR1 is SGHDT, CDR2 YYEEEE, per germline. This CDR3 is CATLLQGTANYGYTF. CDR3 in DNA: TGTGCCACCCTATTACAGGGGACCGCTAACTATGGCTACACCTTC.

The V and J genes are TRBV6-2 or TRBV6-3 and TRBJ2-1; weak D call: TRBD1 (7 bases). The ends were cut back, 6 bases at V and 1 base at J, with 16 bases in the middle. There are 16 residues in the CDR3. CDR1 and CDR2 from the germline V gene are MNHEY and SVGEGT. In nucleotides, the CDR3 is TGTGCCAGCAGACGGGGGCCCAGGGGGTCCTACAATGAGCAGTTCTTC. Its translation: CASRRGPRGSYNEQFF.

This clonotype has only a few counts. The CDR3 region has the DNA TGTGCCAGCACAGCGGGAAAGGTCCACAATGAGCAGTTCTTC. Translated, it gives CASTAGKVHNEQFF. V is TRBV12-5 and J is TRBJ2-1; 7 nucleotides match TRBD2. This CDR3 has 14 amino acids. Germline-derived CDR1 and CDR2 are LGHNT and FRNRAP.

This clonotype was observed a few times. This sequence joins TRBV4-1 and TRBJ1-5; TRBD1 matches at 7 bases. The CDR3 sequence is 14 residues long. Germline V gives CDR1 MGHRA, CDR2 YSYEKL. V dropped 3 bases and J dropped 3; count of bases not matched to a gene: 2. In DNA, the CDR3 is TGCGCCAGCAGCCAGGGACAGTTCAATCAGCCCCAGCATTTT. Protein sequence: CASSQGQFNQPQHF.

CDR3 protein: CASSQDRGDALRTEAFF. The CDR3 nucleotides are TGCGCCAGCAGCCAAGATCGAGGGGATGCTCTTAGAACTGAAGCTTTCTTT. The chain joins TRBV4-1 to TRBJ1-1, with a tentative D call TRBD1 (5 bases). The CDR3 consists of 17 residues. The germline V gene encodes CDR1 MGHRA and CDR2 YSYEKL. V lost 0 bases to trimming and J lost 5 bases, with 19 bases between them.

This clonotype showed up just a few times. The J gene is TRBJ1-6, the V gene TRBV20-1, with 8 bases aligning to TRBD1. Germline V gene lookup returns CDR1 DFQATT and CDR2 SNEGSKA (reference sequence). The CDR3 is 13 amino acids. The J segment lost 10 bases and the V segment lost 3 bases, leaving 5 bases of the junction unmatched. In nucleotides, the CDR3 is TGCAGTGCTAGGCCGGGACAGGCCTCACCCCTCCACTTT. Translation gives CSARPGQASPLHF.

The rearrangement joins TRBV12-3 or TRBV12-4 to TRBJ1-1, with D unclear. The germline V and J ends were trimmed by 8 bases and 2 bases, with 18 bases remaining between them. CDR3 length: 15 amino acids. CDR3 nucleotide sequence: TGTGCCAGCGTCCTCGACGGCCCGGGAAACACTGAAGCTTTCTTT. It translates to CASVLDGPGNTEAFF.

This clonotype was recorded a few times. This chain connects TRBV19 to TRBJ1-2; D uncertain. Germline CDR1 reads LNHDA; CDR2 reads SQIVND (reference sequence). The CDR3 loop spans 11 amino acids. V gave up 5 bases and J gave up 4 bases, with 5 bases separating them. This chain's CDR3 is CASSASYGYTF. For the CDR3, the DNA is TGTGCCAGTAGTGCTTCCTATGGCTACACCTTC.

As regards this clonotype: This may be a read error, as it is one base from a much larger clone. The chain links TRBV2 to TRBJ2-7, with D tentatively TRBD1 (5 bases). Looked up from germline, CDR1 is SNHLY and CDR2 is FYNNEI. This CDR3 has 12 residues. Trimming shortened V by 7 bases and J by 2 bases, and 9 bases separated the two germline ends. The CDR3 region is CASKGRAYEQYF. In nucleotides, the CDR3 is TGTGCCAGCAAGGGCAGGGCCTACGAGCAGTACTTC.

The chain uses TRBV7-6 and TRBJ1-3; D remains ambiguous. V lost 2 bases and J 9 bases, leaving 20 bases between the germline ends. The CDR3 has 16 amino acids. Germline CDR1 SGHVS, CDR2 FNYEAQ. The DNA for the CDR3 is TGTGCCAGCAGCTTAAGGCTGGGAGCGGGTTTCGGCACCATATATTTT. Translated: CASSLRLGAGFGTIYF.

This chain connects TRBV2 to TRBJ1-2, with D tentatively TRBD1 (5 bases). The CDR3 sequence is 14 residues long. The V end lost 6 bases, the J end lost 1 base, and 12 bases lay between the germline ends. CDR1 and CDR2 (germline): SNHLY, FYNNEI. CDR3 nucleotide sequence: TGTGCCAGCAGCGTTCGACAGCGTAACTATGGCTACACCTTC. It yields the protein CASSVRQRNYGYTF.

The chain recombines TRBV5-4 with TRBJ2-2; 7 bases fit TRBD1. V shed 0 bases, J shed 4 bases, and the junction held 0 bases outside the gene matches. The CDR3 loop spans 14 amino acids. The germline CDR1 and CDR2 sequences are SGHNT and YYREEE (reference sequence). The CDR3 nucleotides are TGTGCCAGCAGCTTGGGGGACAGCACCGGGGAGCTGTTTTTT. This encodes CASSLGDSTGELFF.

V and J are TRBV13 and TRBJ2-3; possibly TRBD1 or TRBD2 for D (6 bases each). The CDR3 length is 17 residues. CDR1 is PRHDT and CDR2 is FYEKMQ in the germline V gene (reference sequence). Deletions cut 1 base from V and 3 bases from J, with 17 bases between. The chain's CDR3 is CASSLEWVRGGTDTQYF. CDR3 nucleotides: TGTGCCAGCAGCTTAGAATGGGTCAGGGGAGGAACAGATACGCAGTATTTT.

This clonotype has only a few counts. This rearrangement joins TRBV6-5 to TRBJ1-4, with unresolved D. CDR1 and CDR2 from the germline V gene are MNHEY and SVGAGI. Deletions cut 2 bases from V and 8 bases from J, with 18 bases between. The CDR3 runs to 16 residues. The CDR3 nucleotides read TGTGCCAGCAGTTACAATCTGGAGAGGTGGAAGGAAAAACTGTTTTTT. Translated: CASSYNLERWKEKLFF.

The genes are TRBV20-1 and TRBJ1-1; D is undetermined. This CDR3 spans 18 amino acids. V was clipped by 0 bases and J by 1 base, with 21 bases between them. Germline V gene lookup returns CDR1 DFQATT and CDR2 SNEGSKA (reference sequence). This CDR3 reads CSARDLSQILSRNTEAFF. In DNA, the CDR3 is TGCAGTGCTAGAGATCTCTCACAGATCCTTTCCCGGAACACTGAAGCTTTCTTT.

This chain links TRBV7-2 with TRBJ2-2, with 7 bases lining up with TRBD2. Trimming took 5 bases from V and 5 from J; bases not matched to a gene: 8. Per the germline V gene, CDR1 is SGHTA and CDR2 is FQGNSA. This CDR3 is 15 amino acids long. Here the CDR3 reads CASSRLATPTGELFF. The CDR3, as DNA: TGTGCCAGCAGCCGACTAGCTACGCCAACCGGGGAGCTGTTTTTT.